Listed here are 5 T cell receptor beta chains from one sample, sequenced in a study of cytomegalovirus exposure and HLA in healthy donors. Use of 60 Vbeta and 13 Jbeta primers characterized the PCR. Measured with immunoSEQ multiplex PCR; TCRdb has only the in-frame clones, and not every one. The sample holds over 150,000 clones, 80% seen once. The sample comprised PBMCs. The receptors here all came from a man aged 25-45 years in good health and CMV-seronegative.

The chain recombines TRBV2 with TRBJ2-5; TRBD2 matches 11 bases. This CDR3 spans 17 amino acids. V lost 5 bases and J lost 7; bases outside the gene matches: 15. Germline CDR1 is SNHLY and CDR2 is FYNNEI. In DNA form, the CDR3 reads TGTGCCAGCAGTTCCCCCAGGGCGCGACTAGCGGGGAGGACCCAGTACTTC. Translation gives CASSSPRARLAGRTQYF.

J is TRBJ2-1 and V is TRBV7-9, with 9 bases lining up with TRBD2. V lost 5 bases to trimming and J lost 0 bases; unmatched junction nucleotides: 8. CDR1 and CDR2 from the germline V gene are SEHNR and FQNEAQ (reference sequence). The CDR3 extends over 17 amino acids. CDR3 loop: CASSAGLAGSSYNEQFF. The DNA of the CDR3 is TGTGCCAGCAGCGCGGGACTAGCAGGGAGCTCCTACAATGAGCAGTTCTTC.

The V and J genes are TRBV5-1 and TRBJ1-1, with D possibly matching TRBD1 (6 bases). CDR1 and CDR2 from the germline V gene are SGHRS and YFSETQ. The CDR3 is made up of 14 amino acids. V was trimmed by 2 bases and J by 5 bases, leaving 13 bases between them. The CDR3 loop is CASSFTGFRTEAFF. The CDR3, as DNA: TGCGCCAGCAGCTTTACAGGGTTTCGGACTGAAGCTTTCTTT. The full variable domain, its missing parts supplied by reference TRBV5-1 and TRBJ1-1, is KAGVTQTPRYLIKTRGQQVTLSCSPISGHRSVSWYQQTPGQGLQFLFEYFSETQRNKGNFPGRFSGRQFSNSRSEMNVSTLELGDSALYLCASSFTGFRTEAFFGQGTRLTVV.

This chain links TRBV11-2 with TRBJ1-2; D might be TRBD1 (5 bases). The V gene's germline CDR1 is SGHAT and CDR2 FQNNGV. Trimming cost V 0 bases and J 0 bases, with 17 bases left between them. The CDR3 is 18 residues long. In DNA, the CDR3 is TGTGCCAGCAGCTTAGATCAATACAGGCACACCGCTAACTATGGCTACACCTTC. It specifies CASSLDQYRHTANYGYTF.

The chain uses TRBV5-1 and TRBJ2-5, with TRBD2 as a possible D gene (6 bases). Germline CDR1 SGHRS, CDR2 YFSETQ. This CDR3 contains 14 residues. Between the trimmed V and J ends, which lost 0 bases and 4 bases, there was a span of 10 bases. The CDR3 region has the DNA TGCGCCAGCAGCTTGGGACTAGAGTCAGAGACCCAGTACTTC. Its translation: CASSLGLESETQYF.